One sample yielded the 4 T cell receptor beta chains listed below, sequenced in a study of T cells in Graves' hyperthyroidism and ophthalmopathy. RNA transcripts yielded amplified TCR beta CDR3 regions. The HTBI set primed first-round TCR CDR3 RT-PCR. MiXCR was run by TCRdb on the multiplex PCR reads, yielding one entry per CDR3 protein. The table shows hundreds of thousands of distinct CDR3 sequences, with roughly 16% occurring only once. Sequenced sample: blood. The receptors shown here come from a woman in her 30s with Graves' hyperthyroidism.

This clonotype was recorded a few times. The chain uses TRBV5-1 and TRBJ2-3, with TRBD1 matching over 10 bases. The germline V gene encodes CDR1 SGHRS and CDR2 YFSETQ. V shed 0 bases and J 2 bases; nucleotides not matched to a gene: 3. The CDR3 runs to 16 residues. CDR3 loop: CASSLVGQGNTDTQYF. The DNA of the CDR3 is TGCGCCAGCAGCTTGGTGGGACAGGGGAACACAGATACGCAGTATTTT.

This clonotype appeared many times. The chain's CDR3 is CASSFSSGAHEQYF. CDR3 nucleotide sequence: TGTGCCAGCAGCTTTAGTAGCGGGGCCCACGAGCAGTACTTC. The V gene is TRBV11-2, the J gene TRBJ2-7; 8 bases line up with TRBD2. The germline gives CDR1 SGHAT, CDR2 FQNNGV. The junction had 6 bases not matched to a gene; V was cut back by 3 bases and J by 5 bases. The CDR3 sequence is 14 residues long.

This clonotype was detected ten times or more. The CDR3 DNA reads as TGTGCCAGCAGCCAAGGCACTAGCGGGAGTAACAATGAGCAGTTCTTC. Amino acids: CASSQGTSGSNNEQFF. The chain joins TRBV3-1 to TRBJ2-1; 11 nucleotides align to TRBD2. Per the germline V gene, CDR1 is LGHDT and CDR2 is YNNKEL (reference sequence). V lost 1 base to trimming and J lost 5 bases; unmatched junction nucleotides: 4. This CDR3 is built from 16 residues.

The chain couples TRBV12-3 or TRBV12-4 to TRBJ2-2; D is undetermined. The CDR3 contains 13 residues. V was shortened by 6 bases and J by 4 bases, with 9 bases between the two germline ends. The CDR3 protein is CASRWAITGELFF. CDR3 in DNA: TGTGCCAGCAGGTGGGCGATCACCGGGGAGCTGTTTTTT.